This T cell receptor beta chain was observed in a study of blood T cells in healthy people across ages. Primed by a sample-barcoded 5' primer and a J-beta primer mix, a second PCR proceeded for about 7 to 12 cycles. With 12 random nucleotides, a template-switch adaptor tagged each individual cDNA molecule. TCRdb re-analysed the 5' RACE reads in MiXCR, keeping a single row per CDR3 protein. Here the sample spans fewer than 600,000 distinct CDR3 sequences, about 28% being singletons. The V end was cut by 0 bases, the J end by 5 bases, with 16 bases between. The CDR3 contains 16 residues. Germline lookup yields CDR1 SNHLY and CDR2 FYNNEI. On this clonotype itself: Its antigen is unknown.

Those donating, healthy Caucasian individuals from Russia, were aged roughly 6 to 100. General study points: As age increased, TCR beta diversity per million T cells fell in a roughly linear fashion.

These data were also filed under a second study, of T cells of mothers and their children. That work contributes: Nine systemically healthy Caucasian donors: three mothers, six children.

The chain combines TRBV2 with TRBJ1-2; D not certain. The clonotype was recovered from a boy younger than 10 in good health. What was sequenced was blood. CDR3: CASSEALQTPQYGYTF. CDR3 nucleotides: TGTGCCAGCAGTGAAGCGCTTCAGACACCGCAATATGGCTACACCTTC.